These T cell receptor beta chains were read from a single sample in a study of blood T cell repertoires in COVID-19. TCRdb's copy holds only in-frame clones and misses some; the assay was immunoSEQ multiplex PCR. The sample lists some 50,000 clones, around 87% occurring once. Material: peripheral blood. These receptor sequences come from a woman of 80 years or more with COVID-19, enrolled during active disease. CDR3s include the opening cysteine and the closing phenylalanine or tryptophan. Fields, in order: V gene, clone size, J gene, D gene, CDR3 DNA, CDR3 protein. A D gene is named only where the DNA matches it firmly. Only part of the rows carry a size: once, few, many, or a class if the clone is expanded.

TRBV9,-,TRBJ1-6,TRBD1,TGTGCCAGCAGGCCCCCGGGACAGACCAATTCACCCCTCCACTTT,CASRPPGQTNSPLHF
TRBV15,once,TRBJ2-7,-,TGTGCCACCAGCAGAGATATCGGCCCCCCTCGCGGCTTC,CATSRDIGPPRGF
TRBV6-6,few,TRBJ1-1,-,TGTGCCAGCAGCTATGGACACCTGAACACTGAAGCTTTCTTT,CASSYGHLNTEAFF
TRBV27,few,TRBJ1-5,-,TGTGCCACCAGGCGGACACCAAATAGCAATCAGCCCCAGCATTTT,CATRRTPNSNQPQHF
TRBV12-3/TRBV12-4,-,TRBJ1-1,-,TGTGCCAGCACCGCACGGAGGAACACTGAAGCTTTCTTT,CASTARRNTEAFF
TRBV19,-,TRBJ2-7,TRBD1,TGTGCCAGTAGTGCTCTAACAGGGGGCGCGATAGGCTACGAGCAGTACTTC,CASSALTGGAIGYEQYF
TRBV5-5,few,TRBJ1-1,TRBD1,TGTGCCAGCAGCCCGGGACAGGGAGGATTCATGAACACTGAAGCTTTCTTT,CASSPGQGGFMNTEAFF
TRBV6-1,-,TRBJ1-1,-,TGTGCCAGCAGTGAACCAGGGTCCCCAGGGAACACTGAAGCTTTCTTT,CASSEPGSPGNTEAFF
TRBV3-1/TRBV3-2,once,TRBJ2-7,-,TGTGCCAGCAGCCCCCGGCGGGTAGCCCCCTACGAGCAGTACTTC,CASSPRRVAPYEQYF
TRBV7-9,few,TRBJ1-4,TRBD1,TGTGCCAGCAGCCGGGGACAGGGATCCGCGGCTAATGAAAAACTGTTTTTT,CASSRGQGSAANEKLFF
TRBV6-2/TRBV6-3,-,TRBJ2-5,-,TGTGCCAGCAGTTACTCGGGCAACCAAGAGACCCAGTACTTC,CASSYSGNQETQYF
TRBV19,-,TRBJ2-1,-,TGTGCCAGTAGTATAGATCAGGAAGTGTCGTGGAATGAGCAGTTCTTC,CASSIDQEVSWNEQFF
TRBV29-1,-,TRBJ1-1,-,TGCAGCGCCCGAGAGGAGGTTTGGAACACTGAAGCTTTCTTT,CSAREEVWNTEAFF
TRBV27,-,TRBJ1-6,-,TGTGCCAGCAGTCCGAGCTCCTATAATTCACCCCTCCACTTT,CASSPSSYNSPLHF
TRBV24-1,-,TRBJ2-3,TRBD1,TGTGCCACCAGTGATCCGACAGGGAGCACAGATACGCAGTATTTT,CATSDPTGSTDTQYF
TRBV9,-,TRBJ1-5,TRBD1,TGTGCCAGCATCATACCCCCCGACAGGGGGAATCAGCCCCAGCATTTT,CASIIPPDRGNQPQHF
TRBV6-5,-,TRBJ1-1,TRBD1,TGTGCCAGCAGTTCAGACAGGGGGCGAGCTTTCTTT,CASSSDRGRAFF
TRBV27,-,TRBJ1-4,-,TGTGCCAGCAGCCGCTGGGCAGGGCTAACCGATACCGAAAAACTGTTTTTT,CASSRWAGLTDTEKLFF
TRBV19,-,TRBJ1-2,TRBD1,TGTGCCAGTGGCGGGAGGGACAGTTCTCTTCGGGGCTACACCTTC,CASGGRDSSLRGYTF
TRBV7-2,-,TRBJ1-4,-,TGTGCCAGCAGCTTAGCCAGGGTTAATGAAAAACTGTTTTTT,CASSLARVNEKLFF
TRBV7-9,-,TRBJ2-5,-,TGTGCCAGCAGCTTAGGTACCGGGGCGGGAATGTGGGAGACCCAGTACTTC,CASSLGTGAGMWETQYF
TRBV19,-,TRBJ1-2,TRBD1,TGTGCCAGTTGTTTGAACAGGGGACTCTATGGCTACACCTTC,CASCLNRGLYGYTF
TRBV5-1,-,TRBJ1-3,TRBD1,TGCGCCAGCAGCTCGGGGGACAGTCGAAACACCATATATTTT,CASSSGDSRNTIYF
TRBV6-5,-,TRBJ2-3,-,TGTGCCAGCAGACCGTCAGTTACCACAGATACGCAGTATTTT,CASRPSVTTDTQYF
TRBV6-1,-,TRBJ1-2,-,TGTGCCAGCAGTGAACCAGGGAATTCAGACTATGGCTACACCTTC,CASSEPGNSDYGYTF
TRBV6-6,-,TRBJ1-1,-,TGTGCCAGCAGTTACGGGCGGGCTGAAGCTTTCTTT,CASSYGRAEAFF
TRBV11-2,-,TRBJ2-7,TRBD2,TGTGCCAGCACCCCTTTCGGGAGGGAAGAGCAGTACTTC,CASTPFGREEQYF
TRBV11-3,-,TRBJ2-1,-,TGTGCCAGCAGCCGACCTCCGGGACGGGACAACAATGAGCAGTTCTTC,CASSRPPGRDNNEQFF
TRBV4-2,-,TRBJ2-1,-,TGTGCCAGCAGCCAAGATCAGGGTGAGCAGTTCTTC,CASSQDQGEQFF
TRBV6-6,-,TRBJ1-2,-,TGTGCCAGCAGTTACTCGGGGGGGCTGGATGGCTACACCTTC,CASSYSGGLDGYTF
TRBV5-1,-,TRBJ1-2,-,TGCGCCAGCAGGTCCTCCGAGCTCTATGGCTACACCTTC,CASRSSELYGYTF
TRBV5-1,-,TRBJ2-1,TRBD1,TGCGCCAGCAGCCGTGGACAGGCCACCTACAATGAGCAGTTCTTC,CASSRGQATYNEQFF
TRBV27,-,TRBJ1-1,-,TGTGCCAGCAGTTTAAGGGGGTCAGAGACTGAAGCTTTCTTT,CASSLRGSETEAFF
TRBV19,-,TRBJ2-3,TRBD2,TGTGCCAGTAGTATCCGATCTAGCGGGGGGCGGGCAGATACGCAGTATTTT,CASSIRSSGGRADTQYF
TRBV28,-,TRBJ1-2,TRBD1,TGTGCCAGCAGTTTACCCCTCCACACAGGGGGGCATTATACCTATGGCTACACCTTC,CASSLPLHTGGHYTYGYTF
TRBV4-1,few,TRBJ1-6,-,TGCGCCAGCAGTTTCGACAGCAACTCCTATAATTCACCCCTCCACTTT,CASSFDSNSYNSPLHF
TRBV28,-,TRBJ2-3,TRBD2,TGTGCCAGCAAACTAGCGGGATTCGATACGCAGTATTTT,CASKLAGFDTQYF
TRBV5-1,-,TRBJ2-7,TRBD1,TGCGCCAGCAGCTTGGCCGCAGGGGGCGTTTACGAGCAGTACTTC,CASSLAAGGVYEQYF
TRBV4-2,-,TRBJ2-1,TRBD2,TGTGCCAGCAGCCATTACGGACTAGCGGGGGGCAATGAGCAGTTCTTC,CASSHYGLAGGNEQFF
TRBV7-2,-,TRBJ2-7,-,TGTGCCAGCAGCTTGCGGGCAGGGGGAGGTTTTAGCGGTGGCTACGAGCAGTACTTC,CASSLRAGGGFSGGYEQYF
TRBV6-5,-,TRBJ2-3,-,TGTGCCAGCAGTTCCAAACTCACAGATACGCAGTATTTT,CASSSKLTDTQYF
TRBV29-1,-,TRBJ2-2,TRBD1,TGCAGCGCCGGAGACAGGGGTTACACCGGGGAGCTGTTTTTT,CSAGDRGYTGELFF
TRBV18,-,TRBJ2-5,-,TGTGCCAGCTCTCCCACCTACAGGGAGGAGACCCAGTACTTC,CASSPTYREETQYF
TRBV27,once,TRBJ2-2,-,TGTGCCAGCAGGAATAGGGGTGAAACCGGGGAGCTGTTTTTT,CASRNRGETGELFF
TRBV10-3,-,TRBJ1-1,TRBD1,TGTGCCATCAGTGAGTGGACAGGGAACACTGAAGCTTTCTTT,CAISEWTGNTEAFF
TRBV3-1/TRBV3-2,-,TRBJ1-1,-,TGTGCCAGCAGCCAAGTCGACCGGAACAGTTTGAACACTGAAGCTTTCTTT,CASSQVDRNSLNTEAFF
TRBV28,-,TRBJ1-2,-,TGTGCCAGCACCTACAAGGGGATTCGTGGCTACACCTTC,CASTYKGIRGYTF
TRBV2,-,TRBJ2-2,TRBD1,TGTGCCAGCAGAAGGGACAGGGGAATAACCGGGGAGCTGTTTTTT,CASRRDRGITGELFF